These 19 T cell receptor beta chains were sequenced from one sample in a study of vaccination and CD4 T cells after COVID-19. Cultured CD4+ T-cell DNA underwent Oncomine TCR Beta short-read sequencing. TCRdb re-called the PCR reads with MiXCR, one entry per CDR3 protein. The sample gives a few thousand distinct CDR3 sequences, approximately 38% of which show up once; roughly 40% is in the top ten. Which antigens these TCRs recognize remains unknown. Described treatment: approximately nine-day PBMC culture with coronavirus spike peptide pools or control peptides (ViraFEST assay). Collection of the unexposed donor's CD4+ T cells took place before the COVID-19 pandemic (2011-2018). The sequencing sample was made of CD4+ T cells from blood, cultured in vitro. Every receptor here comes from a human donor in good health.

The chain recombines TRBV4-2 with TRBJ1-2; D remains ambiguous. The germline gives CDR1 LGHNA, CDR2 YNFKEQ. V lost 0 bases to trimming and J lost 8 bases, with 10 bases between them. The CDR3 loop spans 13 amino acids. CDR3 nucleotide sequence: TGTGCCAGCAGCCAAGATTTGGTGCGGGGCTACACCTTC. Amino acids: CASSQDLVRGYTF.

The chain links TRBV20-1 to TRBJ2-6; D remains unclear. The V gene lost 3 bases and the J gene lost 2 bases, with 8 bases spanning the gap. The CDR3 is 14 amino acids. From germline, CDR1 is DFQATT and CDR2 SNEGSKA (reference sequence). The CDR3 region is CSASGRAGANVLTF. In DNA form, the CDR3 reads TGCAGTGCTAGTGGAAGGGCTGGGGCCAACGTCCTGACTTTC.

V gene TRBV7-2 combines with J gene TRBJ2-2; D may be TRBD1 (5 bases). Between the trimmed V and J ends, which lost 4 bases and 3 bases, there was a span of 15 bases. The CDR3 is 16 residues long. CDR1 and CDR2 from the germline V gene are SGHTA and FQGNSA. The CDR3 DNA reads TGTGCCAGCAGCTCGACTGGGGCGGTGGACACCGGGGAGCTGTTTTTT. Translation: CASSSTGAVDTGELFF.

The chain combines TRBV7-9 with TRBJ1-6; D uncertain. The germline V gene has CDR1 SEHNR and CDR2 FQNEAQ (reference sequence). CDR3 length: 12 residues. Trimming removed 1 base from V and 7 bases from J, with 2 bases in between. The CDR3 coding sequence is TGTGCCAGCAGCTTAGACAATTCACCCCTCCACTTT. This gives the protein CASSLDNSPLHF.

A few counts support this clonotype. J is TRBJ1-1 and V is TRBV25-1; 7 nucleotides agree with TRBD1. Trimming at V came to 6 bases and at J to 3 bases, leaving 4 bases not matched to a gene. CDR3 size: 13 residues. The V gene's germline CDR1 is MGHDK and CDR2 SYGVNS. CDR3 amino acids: CASSSTGYTEAFF. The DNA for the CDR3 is TGTGCCAGCAGCTCGACAGGGTACACTGAAGCTTTCTTT.

The CDR3 nucleotides read TGTGCCAGCAGCTTAGTAGGGCAGTTAGAGACCCAGTACTTC. Its translation is CASSLVGQLETQYF. The rearrangement joins TRBV7-2 to TRBJ2-5; no reliable D call. Germline lookup yields CDR1 SGHTA and CDR2 FQGNSA. The V and J ends lost 1 base and 4 bases respectively, with 10 bases between them. CDR3 length: 14 amino acids. Complete variable domain (other parts from reference TRBV7-2 and TRBJ2-5): GAGVSQSPSNKVTEKGKDVELRCDPISGHTALYWYRQSLGQGLEFLIYFQGNSAPDKSGLPSDRFSAERTGGSVSTLTIQRTQQEDSAVYLCASSLVGQLETQYFGPGTRLLVL.

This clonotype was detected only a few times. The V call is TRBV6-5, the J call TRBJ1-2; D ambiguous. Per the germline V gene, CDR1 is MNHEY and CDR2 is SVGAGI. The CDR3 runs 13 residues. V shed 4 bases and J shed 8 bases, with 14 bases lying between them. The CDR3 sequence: CASSSNSPRGYTF. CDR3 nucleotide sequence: TGTGCCAGCAGTTCGAACTCGCCGAGGGGCTACACCTTC.

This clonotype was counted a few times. The CDR3 loop reads CASSPSIGYTF. CDR3 nucleotide sequence: TGTGCCAGCAGCCCATCTATTGGCTACACCTTC. J is TRBJ1-2 and V is TRBV7-9; D gene ambiguous. Per germline, CDR1 SEHNR and CDR2 FQNEAQ (reference sequence). This CDR3 contains 11 residues. V lost 5 bases, J lost 7 bases, and 8 bases lay in between. Drawing the rest from reference TRBV7-9 and TRBJ1-2, the complete variable domain is DTGVSQNPRHKITKRGQNVTFRCDPISEHNRLYWYRQTLGQGPEFLTYFQNEAQLEKSRLLSDRFSAERPKGSFSTLEIQRTEQGDSAMYLCASSPSIGYTFGSGTRLTVV.

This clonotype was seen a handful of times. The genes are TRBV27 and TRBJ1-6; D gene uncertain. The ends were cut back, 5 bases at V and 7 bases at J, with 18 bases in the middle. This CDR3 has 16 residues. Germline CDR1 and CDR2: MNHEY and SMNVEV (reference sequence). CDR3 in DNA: TGTGCCAGCAGTATCCAACCAGATATATTAAATTCACCCCTCCACTTT. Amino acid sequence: CASSIQPDILNSPLHF.

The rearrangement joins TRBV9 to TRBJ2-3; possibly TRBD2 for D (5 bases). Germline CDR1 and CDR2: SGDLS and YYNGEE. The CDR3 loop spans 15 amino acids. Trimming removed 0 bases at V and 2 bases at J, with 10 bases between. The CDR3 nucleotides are TGTGCCAGCAGCGTAGGTGGACTCCACACAGATACGCAGTATTTT. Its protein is CASSVGGLHTDTQYF.

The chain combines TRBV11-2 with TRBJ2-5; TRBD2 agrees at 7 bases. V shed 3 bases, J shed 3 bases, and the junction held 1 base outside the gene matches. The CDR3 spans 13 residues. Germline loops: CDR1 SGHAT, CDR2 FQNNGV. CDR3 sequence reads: CASSFAGEETQYF. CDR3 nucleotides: TGTGCCAGCAGCTTCGCGGGGGAAGAGACCCAGTACTTC.

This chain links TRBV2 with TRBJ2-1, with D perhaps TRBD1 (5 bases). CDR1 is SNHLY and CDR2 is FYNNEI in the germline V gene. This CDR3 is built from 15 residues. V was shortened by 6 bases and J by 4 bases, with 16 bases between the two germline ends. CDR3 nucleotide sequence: TGTGCCAGCAGCCCCAGGGCACTCGTATACAATGAGCAGTTCTTC. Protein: CASSPRALVYNEQFF.

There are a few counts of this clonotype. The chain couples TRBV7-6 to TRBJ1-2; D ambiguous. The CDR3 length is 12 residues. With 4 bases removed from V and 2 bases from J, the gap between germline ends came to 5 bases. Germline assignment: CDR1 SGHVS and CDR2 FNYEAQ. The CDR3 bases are TGTGCCAGCAGCTCAATGAACTATGGCTACACCTTC. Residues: CASSSMNYGYTF.

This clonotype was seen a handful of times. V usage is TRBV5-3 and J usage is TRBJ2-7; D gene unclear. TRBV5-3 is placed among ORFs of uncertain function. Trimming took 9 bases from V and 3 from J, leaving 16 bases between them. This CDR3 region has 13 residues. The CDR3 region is CATSGGLGYEQYF. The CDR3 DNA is TGTGCCACCTCAGGCGGCCTCGGCTACGAGCAGTACTTC.

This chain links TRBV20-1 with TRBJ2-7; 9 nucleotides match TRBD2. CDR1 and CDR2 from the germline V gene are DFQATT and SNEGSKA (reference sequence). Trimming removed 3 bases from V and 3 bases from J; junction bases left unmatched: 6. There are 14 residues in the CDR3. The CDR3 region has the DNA TGCAGTGCTAGGGTTAGCGGGGGTATCTACGAGCAGTACTTC. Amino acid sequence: CSARVSGGIYEQYF.

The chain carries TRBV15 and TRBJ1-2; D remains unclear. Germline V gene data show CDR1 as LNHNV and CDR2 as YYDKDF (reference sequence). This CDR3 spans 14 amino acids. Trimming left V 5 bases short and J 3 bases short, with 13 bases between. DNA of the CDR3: TGTGCCACCAGCGGCATCGTCGGAGACTATGGCTACACCTTC. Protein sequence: CATSGIVGDYGYTF.

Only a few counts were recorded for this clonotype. This chain's CDR3 is CASSFRQGIYDTEAFF. DNA for the CDR3: TGTGCCAGCAGTTTCCGGCAGGGAATATATGACACTGAAGCTTTCTTT. The rearrangement joins TRBV6-5 to TRBJ1-1, with D perhaps matching TRBD1 (5 bases). Between the trimmed V and J ends, which lost 4 bases and 3 bases, there was a span of 18 bases. Germline V CDR1 and CDR2: MNHEY, SVGAGI. This CDR3 comprises 16 residues.

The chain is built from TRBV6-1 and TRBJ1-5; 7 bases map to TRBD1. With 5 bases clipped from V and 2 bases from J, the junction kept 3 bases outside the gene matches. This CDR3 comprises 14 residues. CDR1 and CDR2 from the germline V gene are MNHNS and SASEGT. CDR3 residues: CASSRTGGNQPQHF. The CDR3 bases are TGTGCCAGCAGTCGAACAGGGGGCAATCAGCCCCAGCATTTT.

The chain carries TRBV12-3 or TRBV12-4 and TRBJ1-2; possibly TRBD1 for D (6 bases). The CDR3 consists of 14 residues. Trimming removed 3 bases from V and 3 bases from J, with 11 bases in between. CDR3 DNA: TGTGCCAGCAGTTTGGTGGGGGCCGACTATGGCTACACCTTC. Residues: CASSLVGADYGYTF.